One sample yielded the 16 T cell receptor beta chains listed below, sequenced in a study of T cell responses to AZD1222 COVID-19 vaccine. Data came from immunoSEQ multiplex PCR; TCRdb stores just in-frame clones and leaves some out. The repertoire holds 130,000 or so clones, with 92% as singletons. The source material was peripheral blood, sampled on day 0 of AZD1222 vaccination. These receptors were collected from an adult in good health.

This chain's CDR3 is CASSLLGVSGELFF. The CDR3 nucleotides are TGCGCCAGCAGCCTTTTAGGAGTTTCCGGGGAGCTGTTTTTT. The genes are TRBV5-1 and TRBJ2-2; D ambiguous. CDR1 is SGHRS, CDR2 YFSETQ, per germline. This CDR3 is built from 14 residues. Trimming stripped 4 bases from V and 6 bases from J, with 13 bases between.

The chain employs TRBV5-5 and TRBJ1-4; 12 nucleotides agree with TRBD1. The CDR3 totals 15 residues. Germline lookup yields CDR1 SGHKS and CDR2 YYEKEE (reference sequence). Germline trimming cut 3 bases from V and 10 bases from J; bases unmatched to any gene: 7. In DNA form, the CDR3 reads TGTGCCAGCAGCTCCACCGGGACAGGGGGCGGAAAACTGTTTTTT. Its protein product is CASSSTGTGGGKLFF.

This clone appeared a single time. The chain has TRBV4-3 and TRBJ1-3; 8 positions agree with TRBD1. The length of the CDR3 is 17 residues. Unmatched junction bases numbered 7, after V lost 0 bases and J lost 3 bases. In germline, CDR1 is LGHNA, CDR2 YSLEER. CDR3 nucleotide sequence: TGCGCCAGCAGCCAAGATACCAGGGGGCGTTTTGGAAACACCATATATTTT. It yields the protein CASSQDTRGRFGNTIYF.

The V and J genes are TRBV19 and TRBJ2-7; D is tentatively TRBD1 or TRBD2 (7 bases each). Trimming took off 7 bases at V and 9 bases at J, with 19 bases between the two ends. The germline V gene encodes CDR1 LNHDA and CDR2 SQIVND (reference sequence). This CDR3 is built from 13 residues. The CDR3 here is CASTPSRGGGQYF. CDR3 DNA sequence: TGTGCCAGTACCCCCTCCAGGGGGGGCGGGCAGTACTTC.

This chain links TRBV7-2 with TRBJ2-7; the D gene is possibly TRBD1 (5 bases). This CDR3 spans 15 amino acids. Per germline, CDR1 SGHTA and CDR2 FQGNSA. V lost 1 base and J 3 bases, leaving 13 bases between the germline ends. The CDR3: CASSLEAGSLYEQYF. CDR3 nucleotide sequence: TGTGCCAGCAGCTTAGAGGCAGGGTCCCTCTACGAGCAGTACTTC.

The chain uses TRBV6-2 or TRBV6-3 and TRBJ1-2; D gene uncertain. Germline V CDR1 and CDR2: MNHEY, SVGEGT. V lost 5 bases and J lost 1, with 11 bases in between. The CDR3 is 14 residues long. The CDR3 region has the DNA TGTGCCAGCAGTGGGTTAACCAGTAACTATGGCTACACCTTC. It translates to CASSGLTSNYGYTF.

The chain joins TRBV21-1 to TRBJ2-7; TRBD1 is the table's D call and was not checked against the DNA. TRBV21-1 is noted as a pseudogene. The CDR3 is 16 residues long. The CDR3 protein is CASSKEGEQGVHEQYF. CDR3 bases: TGTGCCAGCAGCAAAGAAGGTGAACAGGGTGTCCACGAGCAGTACTTC.

The V gene is TRBV27, the J gene TRBJ1-5, with D perhaps TRBD1 (6 bases). The CDR3 is made up of 19 amino acids. V lost 6 bases, J lost 0 bases, and 24 bases lay in between. Germline V lookup: CDR1 MNHEY, CDR2 SMNVEV (reference sequence). The CDR3 sequence is CASSPEGGALLYSNQPQHF. The DNA for the CDR3 is TGTGCCAGCAGCCCCGAGGGGGGGGCCCTACTGTATAGCAATCAGCCCCAGCATTTT.

A few counts support this clone. This chain connects TRBV29-1 to TRBJ1-2, with TRBD1 matching over 7 bases. Germline trimming cut 3 bases from V and 4 bases from J; bases unmatched to any gene: 8. CDR3 length: 14 amino acids. Germline V lookup: CDR1 SQVTM, CDR2 ANQGSEA. The CDR3 nucleotides read TGCAGCGTTGATCGCCAATCAGGGGGCTATGGCTACACCTTC. This gives the protein CSVDRQSGGYGYTF.

The chain joins TRBV24-1 to TRBJ1-4; TRBD1 agrees at 8 bases. Germline lookup yields CDR1 KGHDR and CDR2 SFDVKD. CDR3 length: 16 amino acids. J lost 7 bases, V lost 4 bases, and 10 bases had no gene match. The CDR3 protein is CATSEPGQGSGEKLFF. CDR3 coding DNA: TGTGCCACCAGTGAGCCCGGACAGGGTTCGGGTGAAAAACTGTTTTTT.

The chain links TRBV5-4 to TRBJ2-1; the D gene could be TRBD1 or TRBD2 (5 bases each). This CDR3 region has 15 residues. Germline V CDR1 and CDR2: SGHNT, YYREEE (reference sequence). V was cut by 4 bases and J by 3 bases, with 14 bases left in between. The CDR3 coding sequence is TGTGCCAGCAGCCCGAATCGGGGCGGCTACAATGAGCAGTTCTTC. Its protein product is CASSPNRGGYNEQFF.

This chain links TRBV18 with TRBJ1-4; 8 bases match TRBD1. The germline V gene has CDR1 KGHSH and CDR2 LQKENI. The V segment lost 5 bases and the J segment 5 bases; nucleotides outside the gene matches: 7. This CDR3 comprises 15 residues. The CDR3 DNA reads TGTGCCAGCTCATTCACGGGACAGGAGAATGAAAAACTGTTTTTT. This sequence encodes CASSFTGQENEKLFF.

The chain carries TRBV7-6 and TRBJ2-3; possibly TRBD1 for D (6 bases). This CDR3 contains 15 residues. Trimming cost V 5 bases and J 12 bases, with 24 bases left between them. Looked up from germline, CDR1 is SGHVS and CDR2 is FNYEAQ. The CDR3 nucleotides read TGTGCCAGCAGCCACAAGCCAGGGACAATACGAGGCCAGTATTTT. Translated, it gives CASSHKPGTIRGQYF.

The J gene is TRBJ2-3, the V gene TRBV5-1; 7 bases map to TRBD2. Per the germline V gene, CDR1 is SGHRS and CDR2 is YFSETQ. V shed 0 bases, J shed 4 bases, and the junction held 2 bases outside the gene matches. The length of the CDR3 is 14 residues. CDR3 sequence reads: CASSLGSGADTQYF. The CDR3 bases are TGCGCCAGCAGCTTGGGAAGCGGGGCAGATACGCAGTATTTT.

The gene calls are TRBV2 and TRBJ1-4; D not resolved. CDR1 and CDR2 from the germline V gene are SNHLY and FYNNEI. The V end was cut by 4 bases, the J end by 2 bases, with 8 bases between. The CDR3 loop spans 14 amino acids. In DNA, the CDR3 is TGTGCCAGCAGTGGGGAGATTACTAATGAAAAACTGTTTTTT. Protein product: CASSGEITNEKLFF. Full variable domain (rest looked up from reference TRBV2 and TRBJ1-4): EPEVTQTPSHQVTQMGQEVILRCVPISNHLYFYWYRQILGQKVEFLVSFYNNEISEKSEIFDDQFSVERPDGSNFTLKIRSTKLEDSAMYFCASSGEITNEKLFFGSGTQLSVL.

In its sample, this clone was seen a few times. The rearrangement uses TRBV21-1 and TRBJ2-7; no check of the table's D call, TRBD1, against the DNA was made. TRBV21-1 is recorded as a pseudogene. This CDR3 is built from 16 residues. CDR3 residues: CASSPYGPSDTYEQYF. CDR3 in DNA: TGTGCCAGCAGTCCCTATGGACCGTCGGACACCTACGAGCAGTACTTC.